This TCR beta chain was observed in a study of blood T cell repertoires in COVID-19. Authors' data handling: The assay estimated nucleated cells by amplifying reference gene primers. Generated by immunoSEQ multiplex PCR, the TCRdb table keeps only in-frame clones and is missing some. Clone size and the V and J calls come from that table; the DNA yielded D and trimming. The table has around 290,000 clones, roughly nine tenths seen once; the top ten hold about 2.2%. This CDR3 is built from 12 residues. V gave up 3 bases and J gave up 5 bases, with 8 bases separating them. CDR1 is MDHEN, CDR2 SYDVKM, per germline.

This receptor was obtained from a woman aged 25-40 years with COVID-19, enrolled during active disease. This rearrangement joins TRBV28 to TRBJ2-7; tentative D call: TRBD1 (6 bases). The sequenced sample consisted of peripheral blood. The DNA for the CDR3 is TGTGCCAGCAGTTTTTACAGGGACGAGCAGTACTTC. Amino acids: CASSFYRDEQYF.